Listed below are T cell receptor beta chains from one sample, sequenced in a study of cytomegalovirus exposure and HLA in healthy donors. Assay: immunoSEQ multiplex PCR; the TCRdb copy retains only in-frame clones and omits some. Of 150,000 to 250,000 clones listed, roughly 80% were seen once; the top ten hold 6.5%. Sequencing was carried out using PBMCs. Receptors were obtained from a woman in her fifties or sixties in good health and CMV-seropositive. Both conserved end residues are part of each CDR3. Fields, in order: J gene, D gene, CDR3 length, clone size, V gene, CDR3 protein, CDR3 DNA. The D gene is left open where the match is weak. Size is stated for part of the rows, as once, few or many counts, or as a class when the clone is expanded.

j_call: TRBJ1-5
d_call: NA
cdr3_length: 16
clone_size: NA
v_call: TRBV19
cdr3_aa: CASSPFPGRRYQPQHF
cdr3_nt: TGTGCCAGCTCCCCATTTCCCGGCCGGAGGTATCAGCCCCAGCATTTT

j_call: TRBJ2-7
d_call: TRBD1
cdr3_length: 15
clone_size: NA
v_call: TRBV19
cdr3_aa: CASSIGDRGNYEQYF
cdr3_nt: TGTGCCAGTAGTATAGGGGACAGGGGGAACTACGAGCAGTACTTC

j_call: TRBJ1-1
d_call: NA
cdr3_length: 17
clone_size: NA
v_call: TRBV6-4
cdr3_aa: CASSDGSGREGNTEAFF
cdr3_nt: TGTGCCAGCAGTGACGGGTCAGGGAGGGAGGGGAACACTGAAGCTTTCTTT

j_call: TRBJ1-1
d_call: NA
cdr3_length: 14
clone_size: NA
v_call: TRBV28
cdr3_aa: CASSFYDRNTEAFF
cdr3_nt: TGTGCCAGCAGTTTTTACGACAGGAACACTGAAGCTTTCTTT

j_call: TRBJ2-3
d_call: NA
cdr3_length: 14
clone_size: NA
v_call: TRBV5-1
cdr3_aa: CASSSRTVTDTQYF
cdr3_nt: TGCGCCAGCAGCTCGCGGACTGTCACAGATACGCAGTATTTT

j_call: TRBJ1-4
d_call: TRBD1
cdr3_length: 14
clone_size: NA
v_call: TRBV7-6
cdr3_aa: CASSLGQGGEKLFF
cdr3_nt: TGTGCCAGCAGCTTAGGACAGGGGGGGGAAAAACTGTTTTTT

j_call: TRBJ2-7
d_call: TRBD1
cdr3_length: 18
clone_size: NA
v_call: TRBV19
cdr3_aa: CASSIAHSGQGWPYEQYF
cdr3_nt: TGTGCCAGTAGTATCGCCCACTCCGGACAGGGTTGGCCCTACGAGCAGTACTTC

j_call: TRBJ1-4
d_call: TRBD1
cdr3_length: 15
clone_size: NA
v_call: TRBV11-2
cdr3_aa: CASSFGGQGYEKLFF
cdr3_nt: TGTGCCAGCAGCTTCGGTGGACAGGGGTATGAAAAACTGTTTTTT

j_call: TRBJ2-7
d_call: NA
cdr3_length: 14
clone_size: few
v_call: TRBV4-1
cdr3_aa: CASSQVAGPYEQYF
cdr3_nt: TGCGCCAGCAGCCAAGTTGCAGGTCCCTACGAGCAGTACTTC

j_call: TRBJ1-4
d_call: TRBD1
cdr3_length: 15
clone_size: NA
v_call: TRBV7-9
cdr3_aa: CASSLTGTGNEKLFF
cdr3_nt: TGTGCCAGCAGCCTAACGGGGACAGGGAATGAAAAACTGTTTTTT

j_call: TRBJ2-5
d_call: TRBD2
cdr3_length: 16
clone_size: NA
v_call: TRBV11-2
cdr3_aa: CASSFDPGLAGETQYF
cdr3_nt: TGTGCCAGCAGTTTCGATCCGGGACTAGCGGGAGAGACCCAGTACTTC

j_call: TRBJ2-1
d_call: TRBD2
cdr3_length: 15
clone_size: NA
v_call: TRBV5-1
cdr3_aa: CASSQSGSSYNEQFF
cdr3_nt: TGCGCCAGCAGCCAAAGCGGGAGCTCCTACAATGAGCAGTTCTTC

j_call: TRBJ2-7
d_call: TRBD1
cdr3_length: 14
clone_size: few
v_call: TRBV5-4
cdr3_aa: CASSLAGTAYEQYF
cdr3_nt: TGTGCCAGCAGCTTGGCGGGGACAGCCTACGAGCAGTACTTC

j_call: TRBJ2-3
d_call: NA
cdr3_length: 15
clone_size: NA
v_call: TRBV4-1
cdr3_aa: CASSQRGQFTDTQYF
cdr3_nt: TGCGCCAGCAGCCAACGAGGACAGTTCACAGATACGCAGTATTTT

j_call: TRBJ2-5
d_call: NA
cdr3_length: 17
clone_size: NA
v_call: TRBV5-5
cdr3_aa: CASSNRAGTLRMETQYF
cdr3_nt: TGTGCCAGCAGCAATCGGGCGGGGACGCTTAGGATGGAGACCCAGTACTTC

j_call: TRBJ2-1
d_call: TRBD1
cdr3_length: 16
clone_size: NA
v_call: TRBV7-6
cdr3_aa: CASSSRTGGTYNEQFF
cdr3_nt: TGTGCCAGCAGCTCAAGGACAGGGGGGACCTACAATGAGCAGTTCTTC

j_call: TRBJ2-2
d_call: TRBD1
cdr3_length: 15
clone_size: NA
v_call: TRBV13
cdr3_aa: CASSPTGAEGGELFF
cdr3_nt: TGTGCCAGCAGCCCGACAGGGGCGGAAGGCGGGGAGCTGTTTTTT

j_call: TRBJ1-1
d_call: TRBD1
cdr3_length: 16
clone_size: NA
v_call: TRBV19
cdr3_aa: CASSIRQGARHTEAFF
cdr3_nt: TGTGCCAGTAGTATCCGACAGGGGGCGAGGCACACTGAAGCTTTCTTT

j_call: TRBJ2-7
d_call: NA
cdr3_length: 13
clone_size: NA
v_call: TRBV4-3
cdr3_aa: CASSQDIGWEQYF
cdr3_nt: TGCGCCAGCAGCCAAGATATCGGGTGGGAGCAGTACTTC

j_call: TRBJ2-7
d_call: NA
cdr3_length: 14
clone_size: NA
v_call: TRBV6-5
cdr3_aa: CASTRGGGLSEQYF
cdr3_nt: TGTGCCAGCACCCGAGGGGGGGGCCTATCCGAGCAGTACTTC

j_call: TRBJ1-5
d_call: NA
cdr3_length: 15
clone_size: NA
v_call: TRBV28
cdr3_aa: CASRRTDNSNQPQHF
cdr3_nt: TGTGCCAGCAGAAGGACTGATAATAGCAATCAGCCCCAGCATTTT

j_call: TRBJ2-6
d_call: NA
cdr3_length: 15
clone_size: NA
v_call: TRBV2
cdr3_aa: CASSDLRGGANGLTF
cdr3_nt: TGTGCCAGCAGTGATCTTCGGGGCGGGGCCAACGGCCTGACTTTC

j_call: TRBJ2-1
d_call: TRBD1
cdr3_length: 16
clone_size: NA
v_call: TRBV15
cdr3_aa: CATSRSGTGEKDEQFF
cdr3_nt: TGTGCCACCAGCAGATCCGGGACAGGGGAAAAGGATGAGCAGTTCTTC

j_call: TRBJ1-1
d_call: NA
cdr3_length: 13
clone_size: NA
v_call: TRBV29-1
cdr3_aa: CSALQQENTEAFF
cdr3_nt: TGCAGCGCCCTCCAGCAGGAGAACACTGAAGCTTTCTTT

j_call: TRBJ2-7
d_call: NA
cdr3_length: 14
clone_size: NA
v_call: TRBV7-2
cdr3_aa: CASSLAPGRHEQYF
cdr3_nt: TGTGCCAGCAGCTTAGCGCCGGGTCGGCACGAGCAGTACTTC

j_call: TRBJ1-6
d_call: NA
cdr3_length: 15
clone_size: NA
v_call: TRBV5-6
cdr3_aa: CASSPTGQYNSPLHF
cdr3_nt: TGTGCCAGCAGCCCGACGGGACAATATAATTCACCCCTCCACTTT

j_call: TRBJ1-3
d_call: NA
cdr3_length: 16
clone_size: once
v_call: TRBV18
cdr3_aa: CASSPHDRDSGNTIYF
cdr3_nt: TGTGCCAGCTCACCGCACGACAGAGACTCTGGAAACACCATATATTTT

j_call: TRBJ2-1
d_call: TRBD2
cdr3_length: 14
clone_size: NA
v_call: TRBV27
cdr3_aa: CASRIAGGNNEQFF
cdr3_nt: TGTGCCAGCAGAATCGCGGGGGGGAACAATGAGCAGTTCTTC

j_call: TRBJ2-7
d_call: TRBD1
cdr3_length: 14
clone_size: NA
v_call: TRBV6-5
cdr3_aa: CASSSQTGRGEQYF
cdr3_nt: TGTGCCAGCAGTTCTCAGACAGGGCGAGGGGAGCAGTACTTC

j_call: TRBJ1-6
d_call: NA
cdr3_length: 15
clone_size: NA
v_call: TRBV6-6
cdr3_aa: CASSSLAGAGSPLHF
cdr3_nt: TGTGCCAGCAGTTCCTTGGCGGGGGCAGGATCACCCCTCCACTTT

j_call: TRBJ1-2
d_call: NA
cdr3_length: 14
clone_size: once
v_call: TRBV19
cdr3_aa: CASSIEGTRYGYTF
cdr3_nt: TGTGCCAGTAGTATAGAAGGGACAAGATATGGCTACACCTTC

j_call: TRBJ2-3
d_call: NA
cdr3_length: 13
clone_size: NA
v_call: TRBV27
cdr3_aa: CATGQRGTDTQYF
cdr3_nt: TGTGCCACCGGGCAGAGAGGGACAGATACGCAGTATTTT

j_call: TRBJ2-1
d_call: NA
cdr3_length: 17
clone_size: NA
v_call: TRBV30
cdr3_aa: CAWSVIFTYSGSNGQFF
cdr3_nt: TGTGCCTGGAGTGTAATTTTTACGTATTCGGGTTCCAATGGGCAGTTCTTC

j_call: TRBJ2-2
d_call: TRBD1
cdr3_length: 16
clone_size: NA
v_call: TRBV14
cdr3_aa: CASSQTGQVNTGELFF
cdr3_nt: TGTGCCAGCAGCCAAACGGGACAGGTGAACACCGGGGAGCTGTTTTTT

j_call: TRBJ1-1
d_call: NA
cdr3_length: 13
clone_size: NA
v_call: TRBV28
cdr3_aa: CASSGEGNTEAFF
cdr3_nt: TGTGCCAGCAGTGGGGAGGGGAACACTGAAGCTTTCTTT

j_call: TRBJ2-2
d_call: NA
cdr3_length: 15
clone_size: NA
v_call: TRBV11-2
cdr3_aa: CASSDQLPSAGELFF
cdr3_nt: TGTGCCAGCAGCGACCAACTACCCAGCGCCGGGGAGCTGTTTTTT

j_call: TRBJ2-7
d_call: TRBD1
cdr3_length: 15
clone_size: NA
v_call: TRBV7-8
cdr3_aa: CASSSRRGQGYEQYF
cdr3_nt: TGTGCCAGCAGCTCAAGGCGGGGACAGGGCTACGAGCAGTACTTC

j_call: TRBJ2-7
d_call: NA
cdr3_length: 13
clone_size: NA
v_call: TRBV10-3
cdr3_aa: CAISDYRDYEQYF
cdr3_nt: TGTGCCATCAGTGATTACAGGGACTACGAGCAGTACTTC

j_call: TRBJ1-1
d_call: NA
cdr3_length: 13
clone_size: once
v_call: TRBV6-5
cdr3_aa: CASRTPGNTEAFF
cdr3_nt: TGTGCCAGCAGAACGCCGGGGAATACTGAAGCTTTCTTT

j_call: TRBJ2-3
d_call: TRBD2
cdr3_length: 16
clone_size: NA
v_call: TRBV4-3
cdr3_aa: CASSQEASGSTDTQYF
cdr3_nt: TGCGCCAGCAGCCAAGAGGCTAGCGGTTCCACAGATACGCAGTATTTT

j_call: TRBJ2-5
d_call: NA
cdr3_length: 17
clone_size: NA
v_call: TRBV28
cdr3_aa: CASSPPVGRGPRETQYF
cdr3_nt: TGTGCCAGCAGCCCGCCTGTCGGGCGGGGCCCCCGAGAGACCCAGTACTTC

j_call: TRBJ2-5
d_call: NA
cdr3_length: 16
clone_size: NA
v_call: TRBV6-5
cdr3_aa: CASSYSYGQGGETQYF
cdr3_nt: TGTGCCAGCAGTTACTCGTACGGACAGGGAGGGGAGACCCAGTACTTC

j_call: TRBJ1-2
d_call: TRBD1
cdr3_length: 14
clone_size: once
v_call: TRBV7-2
cdr3_aa: CASSLGRGNYGYTF
cdr3_nt: TGTGCCAGCAGCTTGGGCAGGGGGAACTATGGCTACACCTTC

j_call: TRBJ2-3
d_call: TRBD1
cdr3_length: 15
clone_size: NA
v_call: TRBV2
cdr3_aa: CASSSDRGREDTQYF
cdr3_nt: TGTGCCAGCAGTAGTGACAGGGGGAGAGAAGATACGCAGTATTTT

j_call: TRBJ1-1
d_call: NA
cdr3_length: 14
clone_size: NA
v_call: TRBV5-4
cdr3_aa: CASSLGRGLTEAFF
cdr3_nt: TGTGCCAGCAGCTTGGGACGAGGGCTGACTGAAGCTTTCTTT

j_call: TRBJ1-1
d_call: NA
cdr3_length: 13
clone_size: NA
v_call: TRBV6-1
cdr3_aa: CASSGRVNTEAFF
cdr3_nt: TGTGCCAGCAGTGGCAGGGTGAACACTGAAGCTTTCTTT

j_call: TRBJ2-3
d_call: TRBD2
cdr3_length: 14
clone_size: NA
v_call: TRBV25-1
cdr3_aa: CASRSGSLGDTQYF
cdr3_nt: TGTGCCAGCAGGAGCGGGAGCTTAGGAGATACGCAGTATTTT

j_call: TRBJ2-1
d_call: TRBD1
cdr3_length: 17
clone_size: once
v_call: TRBV10-3
cdr3_aa: CAITPGQGSSSYNEQFF
cdr3_nt: TGTGCCATCACGCCCGGACAGGGATCTAGCTCCTACAATGAGCAGTTCTTC

j_call: TRBJ2-1
d_call: NA
cdr3_length: 15
clone_size: NA
v_call: TRBV10-1
cdr3_aa: CASSEGGSRRNEQFF
cdr3_nt: TGCGCCAGCAGTGAAGGGGGAAGCCGGCGCAATGAGCAGTTCTTC

j_call: TRBJ2-1
d_call: TRBD2
cdr3_length: 14
clone_size: NA
v_call: TRBV6-5
cdr3_aa: CASSYSASGNEQFF
cdr3_nt: TGTGCCAGCAGTTACTCAGCTAGCGGCAATGAGCAGTTCTTC